This TCR beta chain came from a study of cytomegalovirus exposure and HLA in healthy donors. General study findings and limits: According to an earlier analysis, most TCR beta V segments yielded productive rearrangements about 87% or about 30% of the time. When a later analysis was performed, an Asian-associated ancestry cluster reportedly had fewer N-insertions than the approximately 690-donor mean.

Only one count was recorded for this clone. Its cognate antigen is unknown. The same CDR3 arises from other DNA sequences in this sample as well. Germline-derived CDR1 and CDR2 are LNHDA and SQIVND (reference sequence). The V and J ends lost 5 bases and 2 bases respectively, with 13 bases between them. This CDR3 is 15 amino acids long. 13 Jbeta primers and 60 Vbeta primers were used for the PCR. Repertoires were generated with immunoSEQ multiplex PCR, while TCRdb's copy carries only in-frame clones and drops some. This table has roughly 200,000 clones, under 85% appearing once. The source is a man aged 50 to 59 in good health and CMV-seronegative. The rearrangement links TRBV19 to TRBJ1-5; TRBD1 might be the D (6 bases). The sample comprised PBMCs. In nucleotides, the CDR3 is TGTGCCAGTAGTTTCCAGGGGTCGGGCAATCAGCCCCAGCATTTT. Its protein is CASSFQGSGNQPQHF.